Included here is one TCR beta chain sequence, with context. Its recognized antigen is unknown. Within one base of it there is no much larger clone, and no base qualities were kept. The collaborating institutions used their own protocols to collect whole blood in K2EDTA tubes. For TCRbeta analysis, collaborators shipped samples in one of three forms: frozen whole blood, isolated PBMCs, or DNA extracted from either of those sample types. The record originates from a study of blood T cell repertoires in COVID-19 (dated by TCRdb to 2018 to 2021). The study in broad terms: The collaborator samples originated in the United States, Italy and Spain and spanned the acute and convalescent phases of COVID-19. Subjects who had been exposed to COVID-19, were actively infected with it, or had recovered from it provided the deeply sampled blood TCRbeta repertoires that made up the dataset. The prospective study material was composed of cDNA or gDNA derived from T cells, B-cell-depleted T cells, or PBMCs. A freely available public database, intended as a resource for researchers studying the immune response to SARS-CoV-2, is where the repertoires were released. The samples were drawn from the first 160 participants of the ongoing ImmuneRACE study and from more than 1,000 subjects provided by 6 global collaborators. Where available, HLA class I and class II types were obtained from metadata supplied by the sample provider rather than from assay-based typing. Sample metadata almost always included a de-identified subject ID, COVID-19 status, age in years and sex. The paper's findings and limits, for the study overall: The quantity of clinical and demographic metadata differed by source and by participant and was supplied without curation.

Reading from cysteine to valine, the CDR3 counts 15 amino acids. Only CDR3 DNA is held: 45 bases, read in frame from base 1. The immunoSEQ Assay, a bias-controlled multiplex PCR, was used to amplify TCRbeta CDR3 regions from genomic DNA. Concerning the study's data processing: The number of nucleated cells in each sample was estimated by amplification of reference gene primers within the assay. To quantify the absolute abundance of each unique TCRbeta CDR3 rearrangement, sequence reads were collapsed and filtered. For each sample, productive Simpson clonality was calculated as the square root of Simpson's diversity index over productive rearrangements. This is the immuneACCESS table as TCRdb keeps it, with only in-frame sequences that have V and J called. A part of the clones is gone; compared with another copy, unresolved V genes explain less than half, and the rest is unexplained. The D gene and trimming were derived from the DNA, and the V and J assignments and clone size from that table. Present in this sample are under 200,000 clones, about 88% of which were seen just once. The top ten clones comprise 0.99% of the sample.

Sequenced material: peripheral blood. The source of this sequence is a man between 18 and 35 years old with acute or convalescent COVID-19. The rearranged segments are TRBV21-1 and TRBJ2-7; the D call TRBD1 from the table was never checked on the DNA. TRBV21-1 constitutes a pseudogene. The CDR3 reads CASSKVIGTGCEQYV. The DNA reads as follows: TGTGCCAGCAGCAAGGTGATCGGGACAGGGTGCGAGCAGTACGTC.